These 14 T cell receptor beta chains were sequenced from one sample in a study of response to subunit inactivated influenza vaccine. TCRdb reprocessed the RT-PCR reads via MiXCR and lists one record per CDR3 protein. The table includes approximately 500,000 distinct CDR3 sequences, around 13% detected once. The input for sequencing was PBMCs from blood, taken 12 days after vaccination. These receptors came from a man aged 45-65 years who received an inactivated influenza vaccine.

CDR3 amino acids: CASSLSPGQIIAGGPGEQFF. The CDR3, as DNA: TGTGCCAGCAGCTTATCCCCGGGACAGATAATAGCGGGAGGGCCCGGTGAGCAGTTCTTC. This chain uses TRBV11-1 with TRBJ2-1; 11 positions match TRBD2. CDR1 is SGHAT, CDR2 FQDESV, per germline (reference sequence). The CDR3 loop spans 20 amino acids. V shed 2 bases and J 9 bases; nucleotides not matched to a gene: 21. Filled out from reference TRBV11-1 and TRBJ2-1, the complete variable domain reads EAEVAQSPRYKITEKSQAVAFWCDPISGHATLYWYRQILGQGPELLVQFQDESVVDDSQLPKDRFSAERLKGVDSTLKIQPAELGDSAMYLCASSLSPGQIIAGGPGEQFFGPGTRLTVL.

This clonotype was detected many times. J is TRBJ2-3 and V is TRBV6-2 or TRBV6-3; maybe TRBD1 (6 bases). The V and J ends lost 4 bases and 5 bases respectively, with 13 bases between them. Germline-derived CDR1 and CDR2 are MNHEY and SVGEGT. The length of the CDR3 is 14 residues. The CDR3: CASSFDYREDTQYF. The CDR3 DNA follows: TGTGCCAGCAGTTTTGACTACAGGGAAGATACGCAGTATTTT.

V and J are TRBV6-2 or TRBV6-3 and TRBJ1-5, with TRBD1 matching over 8 bases. The trim removed 4 bases at V and 4 bases at J, leaving 6 bases unmatched. The length of the CDR3 is 15 residues. Germline assignment: CDR1 MNHEY and CDR2 SVGEGT. The CDR3 DNA is TGTGCCAGCAGTTCGACAGGGGATCGAAATCAGCCCCAGCATTTT. Translated, it gives CASSSTGDRNQPQHF.

This clonotype occurred many times. The chain has TRBV19 and TRBJ1-1; D perhaps matches TRBD1 (6 bases). CDR1 is LNHDA, CDR2 SQIVND, per germline (reference sequence). The CDR3 length is 15 residues. V shed 0 bases and J shed 5 bases, with 13 bases lying between them. Written as DNA, the CDR3 is TGTGCCAGTAGTATAGATGGCGGAACAGGGACTGAAGCTTTCTTT. Its protein is CASSIDGGTGTEAFF.

The sample holds a few counts of this clonotype. CDR3 in amino acids: CASSYDRIRAGEQYF. The CDR3 DNA is TGTGCCAGCAGTTACGATAGAATACGGGCCGGCGAGCAGTACTTC. The chain is built from TRBV6-5 and TRBJ2-7; D call uncertain. The germline V and J ends were trimmed by 2 bases and 6 bases, with 17 bases remaining between them. CDR3 length: 15 residues. Per germline, CDR1 MNHEY and CDR2 SVGAGI.

This clonotype was seen only a few times. V is TRBV7-2 and J is TRBJ1-5, with TRBD1 matching 10 bases. The CDR3 runs 16 residues. V trimming: 5 bases; J trimming: 6 bases; junction bases outside the gene matches: 10. Looked up from germline, CDR1 is SGHTA and CDR2 is FQGNSA. CDR3 coding DNA: TGTGCCAGCAGCGCCGGGACAGGGGTTATTAGTCAGCCCCAGCATTTT. It translates to CASSAGTGVISQPQHF.

The chain joins TRBV4-3 to TRBJ2-7; 8 positions match TRBD1. Germline values: CDR1 LGHNA, CDR2 YSLEER. Trimming cost V 4 bases and J 3 bases; bases outside gene matches: 11. The CDR3 sequence is 16 residues long. CDR3 coding DNA: TGCGCCAGCAGCCGCTTTTTTGGACAGGGATTCTACGAGCAGTACTTC. It yields the protein CASSRFFGQGFYEQYF.

This chain connects TRBV5-1 to TRBJ1-4, with D tentatively TRBD1 (6 bases). V dropped 5 bases and J dropped 3 bases, with 14 bases sitting between them. The CDR3 spans 15 residues. CDR1 and CDR2 (germline): SGHRS, YFSETQ. The CDR3 here is CASRIQGNPNEKLFF. CDR3 nucleotides: TGCGCCAGCAGAATACAGGGAAATCCTAATGAAAAACTGTTTTTT.

This clonotype was counted a few times. The CDR3 spells CSANRDGSWGYEQYF. In DNA form, the CDR3 reads TGCAGTGCGAACCGGGACGGTAGTTGGGGCTACGAGCAGTACTTC. V gene TRBV20-1 combines with J gene TRBJ2-7; perhaps D is TRBD1 or TRBD2 (5 bases each). CDR1 is DFQATT, CDR2 SNEGSKA, per germline (reference sequence). This CDR3 has 15 amino acids. Trimming removed 6 bases from V and 3 bases from J, with 21 bases in between.

This clonotype has a count of ten or more. The chain recombines TRBV20-1 with TRBJ2-2; possible D gene TRBD2, 7 bases. CDR1 and CDR2 from the germline V gene are DFQATT and SNEGSKA (reference sequence). The CDR3 covers 14 residues. The V end lost 3 bases, the J end lost 0 bases, and 8 bases lay between the germline ends. CDR3 amino acids: CSASGGPNTGELFF. The CDR3, as DNA: TGCAGTGCTAGCGGGGGGCCGAACACCGGGGAGCTGTTTTTT.

This clonotype was observed a few times. The chain couples TRBV15 to TRBJ2-5; possibly TRBD2 for D (6 bases). This CDR3 has 12 residues. The V and J ends lost 9 bases and 7 bases respectively, with 15 bases between them. Germline V gene sequence: CDR1 LNHNV, CDR2 YYDKDF (reference sequence). The CDR3 region is CATSVEEGTQYF. The CDR3 DNA is TGTGCCACTAGTGTTGAGGAGGGGACCCAGTACTTC.

V gene TRBV18 combines with J gene TRBJ2-1; TRBD1 matches at 7 bases. The trim removed 3 bases at V and 3 bases at J, leaving 14 bases unmatched. The CDR3 runs 18 residues. From germline, CDR1 is KGHSH and CDR2 LQKENI. CDR3 residues: CASSPRDSEKEYYNEQFF. In nucleotides, the CDR3 is TGTGCCAGCTCACCTAGGGACAGCGAGAAAGAATACTACAATGAGCAGTTCTTC.

The chain has TRBV9 and TRBJ2-1; 7 positions match TRBD2. V gave up 10 bases and J gave up 2 bases; unmatched junction bases: 18. The CDR3 extends over 17 amino acids. Germline values: CDR1 SGDLS, CDR2 YYNGEE. In nucleotides, the CDR3 is TGTGCCTCCACCCAAGTCGGGGGGAAGGGGACCTACAATGAGCAGTTCTTC. Protein: CASTQVGGKGTYNEQFF.

The table lists this clonotype with a few counts. The chain is built from TRBV12-5 and TRBJ1-1, with no clear D. Germline V gene lookup returns CDR1 LGHNT and CDR2 FRNRAP. This CDR3 is 16 amino acids long. V lost 4 bases, J lost 0 bases, and 15 bases lay in between. The CDR3 here is CASGSDSILMNTEAFF. CDR3 bases: TGTGCTAGTGGTTCGGACTCGATACTCATGAACACTGAAGCTTTCTTT.